This T cell receptor (beta chain) originates from a study of T cell changes during pregnancy in multiple sclerosis. Germline V lookup: CDR1 MDHEN, CDR2 SYDVKM. The CDR3 extends over 15 amino acids. V dropped 4 bases and J dropped 3; count of bases not matched to a gene: 8. This clone was seen just once. Clones were read by immunoSEQ multiplex PCR, and TCRdb kept only the in-frame ones, dropping some. The sample carries nearly 80,000 clones, around nine tenths recorded once. The sample in question was CD4+ T cells from peripheral blood mononuclear cells, obtained before pregnancy. The sequence derives from a female donor with multiple sclerosis, enrolled in a pregnancy study. The chain joins TRBV28 to TRBJ2-5; 7 nucleotides align to TRBD1. This CDR3 is CASSSTLTGKETQYF. The CDR3 DNA sequence: TGTGCCAGCAGTTCGACATTGACAGGGAAAGAGACCCAGTACTTC.